The entry that follows covers one TCR beta chain sequence. A quantity of about 0.5 to 1 ug RNA underwent reverse transcription using random hexamers. Each CDR3 protein is one row after TCRdb ran MiXCR on the immunoSEQ multiplex PCR reads. The table has about 200,000 distinct CDR3 sequences, approximately 93% seen once; the top ten hold 0.1%. This sample was taken from a study of CD8 T cells in Susac syndrome. The CDR3 sequence is 12 residues long. Germline V CDR1 and CDR2: DFQATT, SNEGSKA (reference sequence). J gave up 7 bases and V 6 bases, and 3 bases lay outside the gene matches. The sequencing input was CD4+ T cells from PBMCs. The TCR originated in a human donor in good health. This chain connects TRBV20-1 to TRBJ2-5; TRBD2 matches 12 bases. The CDR3 nucleotides read TGCAGTGCGCAACTAGCGGGGGGGACCCAGTACTTC. Translated, it gives CSAQLAGGTQYF.